This T cell receptor beta chain was found in a study of cytomegalovirus exposure and HLA in healthy donors. This PCR relied on a set of 60 Vbeta primers and 13 Jbeta primers. In the original workflow: The count from a later analysis was about 80 million unique TCR beta chains, around 10 million of them shared. TCRdb's table, derived via immunoSEQ multiplex PCR, lists solely in-frame clones and lacks some. V and J calls and clone size come straight from that table; D and trimming were deduced from the DNA. The sample gives a few hundred thousand clones, approximately 80% of which show up once; around 8.6% is in the top ten. CDR1 is GTSNPN, CDR2 SVGIG, per germline (reference sequence). Trimming at V came to 0 bases and at J to 0 bases, leaving 5 bases not matched to a gene. The CDR3 contains 17 residues.

This chain uses TRBV30 with TRBJ2-3, with 11 nucleotides matching TRBD2. The specimen sequenced was PBMCs. This TCR was recovered from a woman aged 55-69 years in good health and CMV-seropositive. In DNA, the CDR3 is TGTGCCTGGAGTGTCGGTCTAGCGGGAGGAAGCACAGATACGCAGTATTTT. Protein sequence: CAWSVGLAGGSTDTQYF.